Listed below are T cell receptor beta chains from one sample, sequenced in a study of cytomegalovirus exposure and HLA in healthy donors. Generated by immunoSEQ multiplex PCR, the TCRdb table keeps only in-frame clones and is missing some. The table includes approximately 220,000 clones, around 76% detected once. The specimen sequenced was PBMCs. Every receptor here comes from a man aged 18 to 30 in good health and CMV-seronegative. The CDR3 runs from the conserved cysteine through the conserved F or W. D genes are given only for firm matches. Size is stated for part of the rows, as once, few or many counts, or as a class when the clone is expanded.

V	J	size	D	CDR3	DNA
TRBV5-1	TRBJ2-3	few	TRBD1	CASSSGTGDGDTQYF	TGCGCCAGCAGCTCCGGGACAGGGGATGGGGATACGCAGTATTTT
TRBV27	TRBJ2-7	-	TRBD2	CASSRVGLGTYEQYF	TGTGCCAGCAGTCGCGTGGGACTAGGGACCTACGAGCAGTACTTC
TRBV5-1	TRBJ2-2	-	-	CASSLARGTGELFF	TGCGCCAGCAGCTTGGCGCGAGGCACCGGGGAGCTGTTTTTT
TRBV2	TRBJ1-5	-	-	CASRDRTLSNQPQHF	TGTGCCAGCAGGGACAGAACGCTTAGCAATCAGCCCCAGCATTTT
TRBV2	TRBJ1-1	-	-	CASSVQAPANTEAFF	TGTGCCAGCAGTGTTCAGGCTCCGGCAAACACTGAAGCTTTCTTT
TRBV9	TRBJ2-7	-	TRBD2	CASSAGTSGGYEQYF	TGTGCCAGCAGCGCCGGGACTAGCGGGGGCTACGAGCAGTACTTC
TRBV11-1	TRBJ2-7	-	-	CASSLGVSGEQYF	TGTGCCAGCAGCCTAGGGGTCTCGGGCGAGCAGTACTTC
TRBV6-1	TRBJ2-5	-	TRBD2	CASSETSGNLETQYF	TGTGCCAGCAGTGAGACTAGCGGGAATTTGGAGACCCAGTACTTC
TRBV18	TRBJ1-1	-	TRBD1	CASSPGDRGNTEAFF	TGTGCCAGCTCACCAGGAGACAGGGGAAACACTGAAGCTTTCTTT
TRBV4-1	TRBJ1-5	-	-	CASSQDLPGSSNQPQHF	TGCGCCAGCAGCCAAGATCTGCCAGGGTCGAGCAATCAGCCCCAGCATTTT
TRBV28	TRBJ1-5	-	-	CASTLQGNQPQHF	TGTGCCAGCACCTTACAGGGAAATCAGCCCCAGCATTTT
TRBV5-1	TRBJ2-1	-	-	CASSLDVVGTYNEQFF	TGCGCCAGCAGCTTGGACGTCGTTGGCACCTACAATGAGCAGTTCTTC
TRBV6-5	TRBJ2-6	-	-	CASRAGPGANVLTF	TGTGCCAGCAGAGCGGGCCCTGGGGCCAACGTCCTGACTTTC
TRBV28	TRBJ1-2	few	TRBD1	CASSPRDRDYGYTF	TGTGCCAGCAGTCCACGGGACAGGGACTATGGCTACACCTTC
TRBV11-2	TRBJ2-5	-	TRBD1	CASSLGRGLGTQYF	TGTGCCAGCAGCTTAGGCAGGGGGCTTGGGACCCAGTACTTC
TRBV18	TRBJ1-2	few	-	CASSPGTPYGYTF	TGTGCCAGCTCACCGGGGACACCTTATGGCTACACCTTC
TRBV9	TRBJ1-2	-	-	CASEGSWGYTF	TGTGCCAGCGAGGGTTCATGGGGCTACACCTTC
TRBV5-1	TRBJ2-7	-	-	CASSPDRQYEQYF	TGCGCCAGCAGCCCGGACAGACAATACGAGCAGTACTTC
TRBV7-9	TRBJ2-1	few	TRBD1	CSSSSPLTTGVNEQFF	TGTTCCAGCAGCTCCCCCTTAACGACAGGGGTCAATGAGCAGTTCTTC
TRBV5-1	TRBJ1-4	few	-	CASSLEGEGEKLFF	TGCGCCAGCAGCTTGGAAGGGGAGGGGGAAAAACTGTTTTTT
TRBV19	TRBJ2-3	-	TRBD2	CASSNTLPGLADATDTQYF	TGTGCCAGTAGTAATACACTGCCGGGACTAGCAGATGCCACAGATACGCAGTATTTT
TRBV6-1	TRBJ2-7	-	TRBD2	CASSKLAGSSYEQYF	TGTGCCAGCAGCAAGCTAGCGGGGAGCTCCTACGAGCAGTACTTC
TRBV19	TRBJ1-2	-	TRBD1	CASSTPLRTGVDGYTF	TGTGCCAGTAGTACCCCTTTGAGGACAGGGGTGGATGGCTACACCTTC
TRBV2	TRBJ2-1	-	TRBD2	CATLAGVHYNEQFF	TGTGCCACCCTAGCGGGAGTTCACTACAATGAGCAGTTCTTC
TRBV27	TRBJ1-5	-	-	CASRTLGGNQPQHF	TGTGCCAGCAGGACTCTGGGTGGCAATCAGCCCCAGCATTTT
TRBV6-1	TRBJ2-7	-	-	CASSLGGGKYEQYF	TGTGCCAGCAGCTTAGGAGGCGGAAAATACGAGCAGTACTTC
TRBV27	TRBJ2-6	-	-	CASSPLSEVRSGANVLTF	TGTGCCAGCAGTCCCCTTTCGGAGGTACGATCGGGGGCCAACGTCCTGACTTTC
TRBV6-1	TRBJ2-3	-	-	CASREDRFTDTQYF	TGTGCCAGCAGGGAGGACAGATTCACAGATACGCAGTATTTT
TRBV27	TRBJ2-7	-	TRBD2	CASSSSGFSSYEQYF	TGTGCCAGCAGTTCTAGCGGGTTTTCCTCCTACGAGCAGTACTTC
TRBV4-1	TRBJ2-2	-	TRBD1	CASSQGPGQGVWTGELFF	TGCGCCAGCAGCCAAGGACCGGGACAGGGGGTATGGACCGGGGAGCTGTTTTTT
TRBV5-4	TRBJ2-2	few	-	CASRPRGSNTGELFF	TGTGCCAGCAGGCCACGGGGGTCGAACACCGGGGAGCTGTTTTTT
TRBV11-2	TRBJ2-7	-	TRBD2	CASSLTWTSGGTYEQYF	TGTGCCAGCAGCCTAACCTGGACTAGCGGGGGAACCTACGAGCAGTACTTC
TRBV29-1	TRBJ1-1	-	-	CSVLGGAPTEAFF	TGCAGCGTCCTGGGGGGGGCCCCCACTGAAGCTTTCTTT
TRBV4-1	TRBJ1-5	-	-	CASSHRPGHRFSYSNQPQHF	TGCGCCAGCAGCCATAGACCGGGACACCGTTTCTCTTATAGCAATCAGCCCCAGCATTTT
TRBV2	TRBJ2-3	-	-	CASTGQGQTDTQYF	TGTGCCAGCACCGGGCAGGGGCAGACAGATACGCAGTATTTT
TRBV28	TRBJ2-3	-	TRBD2	CASSSRLAGDTDTQYF	TGTGCCAGCAGTTCCCGCCTAGCGGGAGACACAGATACGCAGTATTTT
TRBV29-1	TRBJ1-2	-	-	CSVEDHGGGYTF	TGCAGCGTTGAAGATCACGGGGGTGGCTACACCTTC
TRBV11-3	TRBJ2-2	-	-	CASSPGAGELFF	TGTGCCAGCAGCCCAGGGGCCGGGGAGCTGTTTTTT
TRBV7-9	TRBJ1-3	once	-	CASSLGGGAPGNTIYF	TGTGCCAGCAGCCTAGGGGGTGGGGCGCCTGGAAACACCATATATTTT
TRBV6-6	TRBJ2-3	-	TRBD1	CASSSVGQGATDTQYF	TGTGCCAGCAGTTCCGTGGGACAGGGGGCCACAGATACGCAGTATTTT
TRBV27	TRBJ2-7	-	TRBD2	CASSLRLADFYEQYF	TGTGCCAGCAGTTTAAGGCTAGCGGATTTCTACGAGCAGTACTTC
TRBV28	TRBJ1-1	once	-	CASSLWGGLSEAFF	TGTGCCAGCAGTTTATGGGGGGGTCTCTCTGAAGCTTTCTTT
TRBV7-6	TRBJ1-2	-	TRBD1	CASSLDPTGGTGYTF	TGTGCCAGCAGCTTAGACCCGACAGGGGGAACTGGCTACACCTTC
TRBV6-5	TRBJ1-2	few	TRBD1	CASSSQTGNYGYTF	TGTGCCAGCAGTTCCCAGACAGGGAACTATGGCTACACCTTC
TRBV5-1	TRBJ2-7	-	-	CASSQEQTYEQYF	TGCGCCAGCAGTCAGGAACAAACCTACGAGCAGTACTTC
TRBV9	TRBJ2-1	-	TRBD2	CASSVGSGIGNEQFF	TGTGCCAGCAGCGTAGGTAGCGGGATTGGCAATGAGCAGTTCTTC
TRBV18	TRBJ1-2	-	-	CASSPYNSPNYGYTF	TGTGCCAGCTCACCATATAACAGCCCTAACTATGGCTACACCTTC
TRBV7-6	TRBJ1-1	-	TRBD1	CASSKQGMNTEAFF	TGTGCCAGCAGCAAACAGGGGATGAACACTGAAGCTTTCTTT
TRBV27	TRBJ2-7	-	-	CASMRRDGFYEQYF	TGTGCCAGCATGCGGCGGGACGGATTCTACGAGCAGTACTTC
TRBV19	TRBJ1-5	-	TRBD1	CASSMLGTGGTPQHF	TGTGCCAGTAGTATGCTGGGGACAGGGGGCACGCCCCAGCATTTT
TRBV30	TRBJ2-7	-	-	CAWSVGRGYEQYF	TGTGCCTGGAGTGTAGGCAGGGGCTACGAGCAGTACTTC
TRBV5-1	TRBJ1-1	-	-	CASSLAGMGTEAFF	TGCGCCAGCAGCTTGGCAGGGATGGGCACTGAAGCTTTCTTT
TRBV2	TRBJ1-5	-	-	CASSERGGNQPQHF	TGTGCCAGCAGTGAAAGGGGAGGGAATCAGCCCCAGCATTTT
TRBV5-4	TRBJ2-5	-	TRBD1	CASSSQGAVETQYF	TGTGCCAGCAGTTCTCAGGGGGCGGTGGAGACCCAGTACTTC
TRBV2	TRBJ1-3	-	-	CASSRIQGSGNTIYF	TGTGCCAGCAGTCGAATACAGGGCTCTGGAAACACCATATATTTT
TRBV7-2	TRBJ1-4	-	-	CASSSLGLKLFF	TGTGCCAGCAGCTCCCTTGGGCTAAAACTGTTTTTT
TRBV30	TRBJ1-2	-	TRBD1	CACMGQPYGYTF	TGTGCCTGCATGGGACAGCCCTATGGCTACACCTTC
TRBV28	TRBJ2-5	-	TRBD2	CASSSLAGAQETQYF	TGTGCCAGCAGTTCTTTGGCGGGAGCCCAAGAGACCCAGTACTTC
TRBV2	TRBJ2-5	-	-	CANTVRETQYF	TGTGCCAATACGGTCCGGGAGACCCAGTACTTC